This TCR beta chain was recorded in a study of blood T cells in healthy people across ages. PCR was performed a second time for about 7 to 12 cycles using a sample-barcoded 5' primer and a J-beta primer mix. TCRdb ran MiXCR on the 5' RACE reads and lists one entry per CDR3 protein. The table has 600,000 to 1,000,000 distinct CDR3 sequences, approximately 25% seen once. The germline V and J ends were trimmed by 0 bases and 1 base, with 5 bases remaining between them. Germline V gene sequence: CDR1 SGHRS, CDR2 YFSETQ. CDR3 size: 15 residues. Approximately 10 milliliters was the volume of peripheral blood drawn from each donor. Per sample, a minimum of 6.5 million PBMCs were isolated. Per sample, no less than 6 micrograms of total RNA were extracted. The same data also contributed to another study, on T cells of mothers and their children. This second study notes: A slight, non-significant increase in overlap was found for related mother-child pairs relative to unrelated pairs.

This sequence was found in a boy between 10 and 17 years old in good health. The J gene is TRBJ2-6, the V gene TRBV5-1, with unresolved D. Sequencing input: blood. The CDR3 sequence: CASSLAESGANVLTF. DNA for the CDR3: TGCGCCAGCAGCTTGGCGGAGTCTGGGGCCAACGTCCTGACTTTC.